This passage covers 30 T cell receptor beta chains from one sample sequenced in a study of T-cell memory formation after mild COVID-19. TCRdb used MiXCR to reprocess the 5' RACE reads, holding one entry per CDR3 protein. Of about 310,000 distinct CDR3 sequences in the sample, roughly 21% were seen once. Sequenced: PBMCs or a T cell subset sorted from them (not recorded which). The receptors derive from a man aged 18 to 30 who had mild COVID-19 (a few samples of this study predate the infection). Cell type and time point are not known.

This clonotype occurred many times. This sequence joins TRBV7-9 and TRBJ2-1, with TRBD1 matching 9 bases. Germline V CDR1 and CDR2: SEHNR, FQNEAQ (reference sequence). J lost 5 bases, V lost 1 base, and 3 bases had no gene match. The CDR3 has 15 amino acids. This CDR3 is CASSLGDRAHNEQFF. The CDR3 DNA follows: TGTGCCAGCAGCTTAGGGGACAGGGCCCACAATGAGCAGTTCTTC.

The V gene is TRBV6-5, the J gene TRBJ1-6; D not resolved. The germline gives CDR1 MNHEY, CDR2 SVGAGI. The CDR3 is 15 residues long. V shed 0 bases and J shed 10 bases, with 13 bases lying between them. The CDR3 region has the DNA TGTGCCAGCAGTTACTCGCCCTCCTTAGGGTCACCCCTCCACTTT. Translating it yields CASSYSPSLGSPLHF.

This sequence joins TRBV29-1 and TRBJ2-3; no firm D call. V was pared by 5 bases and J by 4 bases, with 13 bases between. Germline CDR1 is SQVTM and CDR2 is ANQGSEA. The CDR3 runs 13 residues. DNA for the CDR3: TGCAGCGTTAGAAGTACCGGACCAGATACGCAGTATTTT. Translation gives CSVRSTGPDTQYF.

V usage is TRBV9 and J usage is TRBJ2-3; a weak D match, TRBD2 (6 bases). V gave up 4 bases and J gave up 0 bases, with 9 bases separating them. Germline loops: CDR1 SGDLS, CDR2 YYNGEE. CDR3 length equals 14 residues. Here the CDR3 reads CASSPGTSTDTQYF. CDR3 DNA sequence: TGTGCCAGCAGCCCCGGGACTAGCACAGATACGCAGTATTTT.

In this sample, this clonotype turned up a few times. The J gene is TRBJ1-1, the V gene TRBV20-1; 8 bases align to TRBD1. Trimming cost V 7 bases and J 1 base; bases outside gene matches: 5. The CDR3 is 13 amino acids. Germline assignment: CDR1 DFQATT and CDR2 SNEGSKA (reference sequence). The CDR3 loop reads CSVATGENTEAFF. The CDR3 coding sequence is TGCAGTGTAGCGACAGGGGAGAACACTGAAGCTTTCTTT.

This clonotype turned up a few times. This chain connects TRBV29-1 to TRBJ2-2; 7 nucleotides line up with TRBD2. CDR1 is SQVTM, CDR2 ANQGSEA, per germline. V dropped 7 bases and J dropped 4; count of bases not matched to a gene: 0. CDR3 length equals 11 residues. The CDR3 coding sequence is TGCAGCGGGGGGGGCACCGGGGAGCTGTTTTTT. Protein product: CSGGGTGELFF.

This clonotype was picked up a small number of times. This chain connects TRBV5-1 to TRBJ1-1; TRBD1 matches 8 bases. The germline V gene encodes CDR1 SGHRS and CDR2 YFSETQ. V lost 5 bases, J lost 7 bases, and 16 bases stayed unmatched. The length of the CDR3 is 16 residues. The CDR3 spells CASRTGSGQGDFEAFF. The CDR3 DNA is TGCGCCAGCAGGACAGGGTCCGGACAGGGCGACTTTGAAGCTTTCTTT.

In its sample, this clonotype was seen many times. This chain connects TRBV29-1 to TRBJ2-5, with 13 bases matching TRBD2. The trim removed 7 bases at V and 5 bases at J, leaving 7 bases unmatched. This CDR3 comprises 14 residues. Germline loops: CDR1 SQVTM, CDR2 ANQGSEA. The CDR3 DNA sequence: TGCAGCGCGACCTCGACTAGCGGGGGGGAGACCCAGTACTTC. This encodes CSATSTSGGETQYF.

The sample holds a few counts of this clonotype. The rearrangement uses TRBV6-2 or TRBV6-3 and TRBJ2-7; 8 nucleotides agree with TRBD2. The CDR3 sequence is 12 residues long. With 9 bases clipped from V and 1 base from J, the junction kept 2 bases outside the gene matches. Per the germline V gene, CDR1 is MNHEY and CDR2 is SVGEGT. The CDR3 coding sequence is TGTGCCAGTAGCGGGGCTTCCTACGAGCAGTACTTC. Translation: CASSGASYEQYF.

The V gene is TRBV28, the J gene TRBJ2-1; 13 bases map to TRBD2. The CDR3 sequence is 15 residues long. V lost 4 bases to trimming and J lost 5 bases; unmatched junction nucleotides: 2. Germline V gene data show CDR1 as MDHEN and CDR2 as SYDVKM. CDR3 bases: TGTGCCAGCAGTTGGACTAGCGGGGGAGACAATGAGCAGTTCTTC. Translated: CASSWTSGGDNEQFF.

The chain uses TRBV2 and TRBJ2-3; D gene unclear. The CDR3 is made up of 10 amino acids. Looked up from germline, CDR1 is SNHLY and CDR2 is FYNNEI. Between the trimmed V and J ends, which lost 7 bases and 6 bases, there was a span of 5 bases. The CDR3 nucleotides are TGTGCCAGCAATAAGGATACGCAGTATTTT. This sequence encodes CASNKDTQYF.

The CDR3 here is CASTPREYGDTQYF. The CDR3 DNA is TGTGCCAGCACCCCGAGGGAGTACGGAGATACGCAGTATTTT. The V call is TRBV7-9, the J call TRBJ2-3, with D possibly matching TRBD2 (5 bases). The CDR3 contains 14 residues. Germline V gives CDR1 SEHNR, CDR2 FQNEAQ (reference sequence). V lost 7 bases and J lost 5, with 16 bases in between.

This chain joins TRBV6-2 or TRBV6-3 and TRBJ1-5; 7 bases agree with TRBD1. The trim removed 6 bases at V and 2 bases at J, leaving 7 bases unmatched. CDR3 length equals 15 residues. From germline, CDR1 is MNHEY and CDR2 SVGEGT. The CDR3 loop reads CASRPQGLGNQPQHF. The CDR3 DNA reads TGTGCCAGCAGACCACAGGGGTTAGGCAATCAGCCCCAGCATTTT.

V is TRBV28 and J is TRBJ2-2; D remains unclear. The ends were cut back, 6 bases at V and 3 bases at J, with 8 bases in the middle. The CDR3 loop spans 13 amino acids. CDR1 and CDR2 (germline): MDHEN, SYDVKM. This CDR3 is CASRVGYTGELFF. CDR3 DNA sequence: TGTGCCAGCAGGGTGGGATACACCGGGGAGCTGTTTTTT.

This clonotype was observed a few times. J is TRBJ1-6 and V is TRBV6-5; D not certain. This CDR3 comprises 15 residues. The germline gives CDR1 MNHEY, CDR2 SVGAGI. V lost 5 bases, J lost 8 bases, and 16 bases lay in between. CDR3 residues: CASSRRGIGDSPLHF. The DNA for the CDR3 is TGTGCCAGCAGTCGCCGGGGTATTGGGGATTCACCCCTCCACTTT.

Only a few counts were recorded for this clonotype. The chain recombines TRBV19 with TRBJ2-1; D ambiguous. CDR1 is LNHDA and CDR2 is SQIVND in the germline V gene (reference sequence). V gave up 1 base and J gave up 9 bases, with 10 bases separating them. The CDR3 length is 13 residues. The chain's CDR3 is CASSIGSGTEQFF. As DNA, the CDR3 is TGTGCCAGTAGTATAGGATCGGGTACTGAGCAGTTCTTC.

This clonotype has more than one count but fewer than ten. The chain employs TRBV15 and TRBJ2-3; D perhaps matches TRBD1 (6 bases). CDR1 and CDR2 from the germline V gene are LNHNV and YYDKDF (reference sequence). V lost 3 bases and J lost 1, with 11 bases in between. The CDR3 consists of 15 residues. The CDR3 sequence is CATSSLGAGTDTQYF. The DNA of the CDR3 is TGTGCCACCAGCAGTTTGGGGGCGGGCACAGATACGCAGTATTTT. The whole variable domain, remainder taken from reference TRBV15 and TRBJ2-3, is DAMVIQNPRYQVTQFGKPVTLSCSQTLNHNVMYWYQQKSSQAPKLLFHYYDKDFNNEADTPDNFQSRRPNTSFCFLDIRSPGLGDTAMYLCATSSLGAGTDTQYFGPGTRLTVL.

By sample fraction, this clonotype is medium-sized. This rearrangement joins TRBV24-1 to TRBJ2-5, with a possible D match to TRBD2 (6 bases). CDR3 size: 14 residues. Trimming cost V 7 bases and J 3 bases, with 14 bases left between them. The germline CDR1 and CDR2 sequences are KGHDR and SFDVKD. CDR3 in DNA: TGTGCCACCAGCGGATGGGGGGAGGAAGAGACCCAGTACTTC. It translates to CATSGWGEEETQYF.

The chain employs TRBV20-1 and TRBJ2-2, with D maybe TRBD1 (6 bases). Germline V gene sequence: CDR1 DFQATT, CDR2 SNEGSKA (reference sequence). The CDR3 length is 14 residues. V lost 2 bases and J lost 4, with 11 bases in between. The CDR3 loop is CSARTGSGTGELFF. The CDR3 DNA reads TGCAGTGCTAGAACAGGGTCAGGCACCGGGGAGCTGTTTTTT.

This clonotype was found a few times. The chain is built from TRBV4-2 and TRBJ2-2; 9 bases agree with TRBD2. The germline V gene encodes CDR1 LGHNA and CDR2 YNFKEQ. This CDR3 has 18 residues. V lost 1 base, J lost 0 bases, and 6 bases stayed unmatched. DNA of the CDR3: TGTGCCAGCAGCCAAGCCCATAGCGGGGGAACGAACACCGGGGAGCTGTTTTTT. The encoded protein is CASSQAHSGGTNTGELFF.

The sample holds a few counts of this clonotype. The DNA for the CDR3 is TGTGCCAGCAGCTCGGGGGGTCGGGCCAATGAGCAGTTCTTC. Translated: CASSSGGRANEQFF. The J gene is TRBJ2-1, the V gene TRBV11-2, with 7 bases aligning to TRBD2. The V gene end was trimmed by 4 bases and the J gene end by 6 bases; junction bases not matched to a gene: 6. Germline values: CDR1 SGHAT, CDR2 FQNNGV. The CDR3 is 14 residues long.

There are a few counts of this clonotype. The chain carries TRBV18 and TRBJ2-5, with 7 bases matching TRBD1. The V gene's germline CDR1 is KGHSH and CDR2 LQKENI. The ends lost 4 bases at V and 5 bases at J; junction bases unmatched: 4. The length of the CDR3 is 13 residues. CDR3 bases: TGTGCCAGCTCACGCTTCAGGGGGGAGACCCAGTACTTC. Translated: CASSRFRGETQYF. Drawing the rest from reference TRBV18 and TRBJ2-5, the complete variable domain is NAGVMQNPRHLVRRRGQEARLRCSPMKGHSHVYWYRQLPEEGLKFMVYLQKENIIDESGMPKERFSAEFPKEGPSILRIQQVVRGDSAAYFCASSRFRGETQYFGPGTRLLVL.

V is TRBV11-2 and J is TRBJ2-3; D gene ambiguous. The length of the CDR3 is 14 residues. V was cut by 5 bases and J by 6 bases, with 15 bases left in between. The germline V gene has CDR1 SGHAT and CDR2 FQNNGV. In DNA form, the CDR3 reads TGTGCCAGCAGCCTCCCAGTCGGAGTTGATACGCAGTATTTT. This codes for CASSLPVGVDTQYF.

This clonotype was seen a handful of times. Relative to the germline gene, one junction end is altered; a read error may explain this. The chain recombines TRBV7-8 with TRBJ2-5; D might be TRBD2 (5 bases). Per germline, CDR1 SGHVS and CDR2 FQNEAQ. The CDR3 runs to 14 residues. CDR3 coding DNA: TGTGCCAGCAGCTTAGGAGGGTTCGAAGAGACCCATTACTTC. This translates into CASSLGGFEETHYF.

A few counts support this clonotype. CDR3 in amino acids: CASTIGPSFDTQYF. The CDR3 coding sequence is TGTGCCAGCACCATCGGCCCTTCCTTCGATACGCAGTATTTT. The chain links TRBV7-3 to TRBJ2-3; D remains ambiguous. CDR1 and CDR2 (germline): SGHTA, FQGTGA. Trimming shortened V by 7 bases and J by 6 bases, and 17 bases separated the two germline ends. The CDR3 totals 14 residues.

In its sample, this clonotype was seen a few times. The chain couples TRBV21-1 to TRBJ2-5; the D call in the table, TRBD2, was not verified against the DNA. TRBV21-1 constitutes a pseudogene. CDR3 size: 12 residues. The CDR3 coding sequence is TGTGCCACCTCGGCCCGCCAAGAGACCCAGTACTTC. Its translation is CATSARQETQYF.

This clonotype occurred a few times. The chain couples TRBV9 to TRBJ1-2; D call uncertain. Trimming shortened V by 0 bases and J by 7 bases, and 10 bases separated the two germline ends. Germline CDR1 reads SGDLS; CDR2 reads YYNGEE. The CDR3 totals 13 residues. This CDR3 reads CASSVEGNGGYTF. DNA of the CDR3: TGTGCCAGCAGCGTAGAGGGTAACGGTGGCTACACCTTC.

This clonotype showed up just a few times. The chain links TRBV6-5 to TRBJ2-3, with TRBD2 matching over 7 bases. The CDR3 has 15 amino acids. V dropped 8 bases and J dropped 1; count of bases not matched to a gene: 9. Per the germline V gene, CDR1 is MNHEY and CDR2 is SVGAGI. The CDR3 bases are TGTGCCAGCCGACCTTTGAGCGGGGGCACAGATACGCAGTATTTT. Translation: CASRPLSGGTDTQYF.

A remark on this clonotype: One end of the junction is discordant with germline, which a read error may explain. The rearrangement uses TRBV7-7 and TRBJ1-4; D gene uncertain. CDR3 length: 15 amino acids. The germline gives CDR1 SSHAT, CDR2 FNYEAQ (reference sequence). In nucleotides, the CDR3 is TGTGCTAGCAGCTTATCTTCGGGGTTAAATGAAAAACTGTTTTTT. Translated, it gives CASSLSSGLNEKLFF.

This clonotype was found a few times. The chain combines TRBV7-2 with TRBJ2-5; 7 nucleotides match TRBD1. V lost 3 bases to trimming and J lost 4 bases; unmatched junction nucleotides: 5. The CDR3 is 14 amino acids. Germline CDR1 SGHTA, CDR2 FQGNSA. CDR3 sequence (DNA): TGTGCCAGCAGCTTCTCCAGGGACAGAGAGACCCAGTACTTC. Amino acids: CASSFSRDRETQYF.